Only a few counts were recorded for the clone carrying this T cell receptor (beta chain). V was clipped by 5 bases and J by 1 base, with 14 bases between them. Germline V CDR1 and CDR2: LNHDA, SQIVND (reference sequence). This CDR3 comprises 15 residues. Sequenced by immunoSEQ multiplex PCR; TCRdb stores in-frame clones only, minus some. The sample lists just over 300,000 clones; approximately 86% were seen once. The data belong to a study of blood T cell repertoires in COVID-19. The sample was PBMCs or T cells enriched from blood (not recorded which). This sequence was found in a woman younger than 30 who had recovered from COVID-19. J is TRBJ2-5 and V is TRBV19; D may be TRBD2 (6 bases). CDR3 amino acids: CASSHGRGFQETQYF. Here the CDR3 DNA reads TGTGCCAGTAGTCACGGGAGAGGATTCCAAGAGACCCAGTACTTC.